The present TCR beta chain was sequenced within a study of T cell changes during pregnancy in multiple sclerosis. Some clones are missing from TCRdb's copy, which holds only in-frame ones; the method was immunoSEQ multiplex PCR. The data show roughly 41,000 clones, roughly nine tenths seen once. Deletions cut 6 bases from V and 5 bases from J, with 11 bases between. The V gene's germline CDR1 is PRHDT and CDR2 FYEKMQ (reference sequence). This CDR3 has 13 amino acids. This sequence originates from a female donor with multiple sclerosis, enrolled in a pregnancy study. This specimen consisted of CD8+ T cells from peripheral blood mononuclear cells, obtained in the third trimester of pregnancy. The J gene is TRBJ1-5, the V gene TRBV13; D is unresolved. CDR3 nucleotides: TGTGCCAGCAGTATAGCACATGATCAGCCCCAGCATTTT. Encoded protein: CASSIAHDQPQHF.